This T cell receptor (beta chain) was obtained from a study of shared clonotypes between healthy human individuals. CD4+ cells underwent separation, giving CD45RA+ naive and CD45RA-negative memory subsets. Produced via immunoSEQ multiplex PCR; TCRdb's table is partial and in-frame only. In the table there are about 1 million clones, about 80% of which are singletons. Trimming removed 3 bases from V and 1 base from J; junction bases left unmatched: 6. The CDR3 contains 16 residues. Looked up from germline, CDR1 is KGHSH and CDR2 is LQKENI. The chain carries TRBV18 and TRBJ2-7; 10 positions match TRBD2. Sequenced material: memory CD4+ T cells sorted from blood. Subset denoted: CD45RA-negative fraction. The receptor was derived from a man aged 18 to 35 in good health. In DNA, the CDR3 is TGTGCCAGCTCACCCCAGCGGGGGGGGAGTTCCTACGAGCAGTACTTC. This sequence encodes CASSPQRGGSSYEQYF.